This T cell receptor (beta chain) was identified in a study of blood T cell repertoires in COVID-19. Overall study context: COVID-19 samples, acute and convalescent, were from the United States, Italy and Spain. Sources were T cells, B-cell-depleted T cells, or PBMCs; the material itself was cDNA or gDNA.

The CDR3 spans 16 residues. The V and J ends lost 5 bases and 5 bases, in that order; junction bases with no gene match: 7. The germline V gene encodes CDR1 SGHAT and CDR2 FQNNGV. Sequenced by immunoSEQ multiplex PCR; TCRdb stores in-frame clones only, minus some. The table shows about 200,000 clones, with 70% to 85% occurring only once. The receptor was isolated from a man aged 50-60 years who had recovered from COVID-19. The chain links TRBV11-2 to TRBJ2-5; 14 positions match TRBD2. The sample was peripheral blood. CDR3 residues: CASSPRLAGGPETQYF. CDR3 coding DNA: TGTGCCAGCAGCCCGAGACTAGCGGGAGGGCCGGAGACCCAGTACTTC.